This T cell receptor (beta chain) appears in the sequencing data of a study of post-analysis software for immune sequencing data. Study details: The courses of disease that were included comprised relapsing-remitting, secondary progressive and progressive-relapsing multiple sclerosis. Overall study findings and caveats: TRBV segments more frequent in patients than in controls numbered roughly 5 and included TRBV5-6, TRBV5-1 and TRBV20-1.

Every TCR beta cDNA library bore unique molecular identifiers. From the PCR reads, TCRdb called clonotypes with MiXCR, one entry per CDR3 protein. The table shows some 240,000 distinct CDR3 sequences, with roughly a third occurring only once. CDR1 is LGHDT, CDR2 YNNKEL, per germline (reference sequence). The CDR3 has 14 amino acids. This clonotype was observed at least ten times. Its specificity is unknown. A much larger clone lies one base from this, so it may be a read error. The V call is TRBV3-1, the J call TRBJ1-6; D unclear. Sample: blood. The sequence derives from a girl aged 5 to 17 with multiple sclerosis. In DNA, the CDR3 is TGTGCCAGCAGCGCCGCCGGCGGTAATTCACCCCCCCACTTT. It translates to CASSAAGGNSPPHF.